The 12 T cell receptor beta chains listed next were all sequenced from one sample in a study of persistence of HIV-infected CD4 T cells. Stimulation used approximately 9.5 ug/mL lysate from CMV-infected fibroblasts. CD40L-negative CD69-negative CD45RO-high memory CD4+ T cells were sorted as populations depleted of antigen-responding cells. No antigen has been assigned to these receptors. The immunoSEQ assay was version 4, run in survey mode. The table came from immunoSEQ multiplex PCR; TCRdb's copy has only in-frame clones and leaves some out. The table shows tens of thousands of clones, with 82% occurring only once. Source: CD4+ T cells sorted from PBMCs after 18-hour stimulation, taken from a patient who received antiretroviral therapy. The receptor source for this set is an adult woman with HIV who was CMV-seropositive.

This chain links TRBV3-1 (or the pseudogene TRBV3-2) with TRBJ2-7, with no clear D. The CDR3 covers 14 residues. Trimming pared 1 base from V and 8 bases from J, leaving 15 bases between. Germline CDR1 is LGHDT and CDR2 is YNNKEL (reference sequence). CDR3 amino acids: CASSQAVRYLKQYF. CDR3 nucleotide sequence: TGTGCCAGCAGCCAAGCAGTGAGGTATTTAAAGCAGTACTTC.

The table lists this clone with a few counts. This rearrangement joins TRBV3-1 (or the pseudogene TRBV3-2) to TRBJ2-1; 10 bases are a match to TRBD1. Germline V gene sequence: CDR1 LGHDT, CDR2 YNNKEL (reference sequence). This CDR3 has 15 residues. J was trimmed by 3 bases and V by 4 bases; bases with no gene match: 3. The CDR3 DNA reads TGTGCCAGCAGCCGGGACAGGGGATTCTACAATGAGCAGTTCTTC. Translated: CASSRDRGFYNEQFF.

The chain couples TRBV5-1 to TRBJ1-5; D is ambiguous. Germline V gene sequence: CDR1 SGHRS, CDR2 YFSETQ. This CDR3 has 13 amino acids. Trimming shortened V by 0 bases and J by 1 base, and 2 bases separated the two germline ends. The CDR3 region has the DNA TGCGCCAGCAGCTTGGGGAGCAATCAGCCCCAGCATTTT. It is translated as CASSLGSNQPQHF.

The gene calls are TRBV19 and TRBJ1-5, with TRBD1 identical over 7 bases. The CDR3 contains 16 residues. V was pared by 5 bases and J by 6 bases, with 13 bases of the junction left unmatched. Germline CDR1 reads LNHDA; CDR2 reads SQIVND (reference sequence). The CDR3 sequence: CASSPSTGMWSQPQHF. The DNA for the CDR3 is TGTGCCAGTAGTCCTTCGACAGGGATGTGGAGTCAGCCCCAGCATTTT.

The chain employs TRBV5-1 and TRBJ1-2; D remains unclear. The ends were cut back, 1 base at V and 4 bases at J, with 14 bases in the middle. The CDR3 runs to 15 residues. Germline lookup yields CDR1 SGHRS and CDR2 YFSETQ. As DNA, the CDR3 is TGCGCCAGCAGCTTGAGGGCAGGAGGTGGCTATGGCTACACCTTC. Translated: CASSLRAGGGYGYTF.

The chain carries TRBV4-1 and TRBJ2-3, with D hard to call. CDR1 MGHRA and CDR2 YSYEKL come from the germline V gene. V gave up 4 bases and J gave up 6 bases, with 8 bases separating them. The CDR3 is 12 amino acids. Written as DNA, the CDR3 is TGCGCCAGCAGCCCCCCTACCGATACGCAGTATTTT. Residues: CASSPPTDTQYF.

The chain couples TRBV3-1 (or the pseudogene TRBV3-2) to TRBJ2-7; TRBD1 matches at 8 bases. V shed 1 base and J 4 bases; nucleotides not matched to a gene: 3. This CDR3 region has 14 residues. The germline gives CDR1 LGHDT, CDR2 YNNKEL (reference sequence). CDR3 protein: CASSQGTGRYEQYF. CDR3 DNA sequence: TGTGCCAGCAGCCAAGGGACAGGGAGATACGAGCAGTACTTC.

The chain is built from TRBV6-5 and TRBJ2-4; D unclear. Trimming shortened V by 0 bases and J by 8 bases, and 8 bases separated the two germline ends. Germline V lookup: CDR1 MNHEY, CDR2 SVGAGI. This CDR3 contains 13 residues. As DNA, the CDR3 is TGTGCCAGCAGTTACTCGGGCTATGACATTCAGTACTTC. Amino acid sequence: CASSYSGYDIQYF.

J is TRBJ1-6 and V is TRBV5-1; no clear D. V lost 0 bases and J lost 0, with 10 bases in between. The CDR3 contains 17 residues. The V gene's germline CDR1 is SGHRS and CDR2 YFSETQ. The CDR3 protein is CASSLAGGSSYNSPLHF. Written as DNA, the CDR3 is TGCGCCAGCAGCTTGGCAGGCGGGAGCTCCTATAATTCACCCCTCCACTTT.

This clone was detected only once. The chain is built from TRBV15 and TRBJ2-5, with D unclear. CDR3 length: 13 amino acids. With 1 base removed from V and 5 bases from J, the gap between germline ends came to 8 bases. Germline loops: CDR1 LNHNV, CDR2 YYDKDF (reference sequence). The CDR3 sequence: CATSRGLEETQYF. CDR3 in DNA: TGTGCCACCAGCAGAGGATTGGAGGAGACCCAGTACTTC.

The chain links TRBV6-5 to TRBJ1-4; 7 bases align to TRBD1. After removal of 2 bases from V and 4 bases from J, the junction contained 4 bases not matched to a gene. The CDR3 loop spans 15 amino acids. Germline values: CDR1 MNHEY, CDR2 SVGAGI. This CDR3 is CASSYTGDYNEKLFF. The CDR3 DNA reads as TGTGCCAGCAGTTACACAGGGGACTATAATGAAAAACTGTTTTTT.

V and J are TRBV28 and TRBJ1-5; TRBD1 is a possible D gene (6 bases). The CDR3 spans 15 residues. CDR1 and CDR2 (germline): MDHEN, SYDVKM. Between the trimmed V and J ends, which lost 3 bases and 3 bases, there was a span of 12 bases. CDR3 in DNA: TGTGCCAGCAGTTTTGGGGGGGGCCCCAATCAGCCCCAGCATTTT. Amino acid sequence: CASSFGGGPNQPQHF.